Sequencing of this TCR beta chain was carried out in a study of persistence of HIV-infected CD4 T cells. Study conclusions and caveats: The rare CMV-responding cells with HIV-1 proviruses were not separately TCR-sequenced. Degenerate expanded CDR3beta sequences were enriched among CMV- and Gag-responding cells.

Sequencing used immunoSEQ version 4 in survey mode. Template was genomic DNA at 10 ng/uL, with up to roughly 1 ug used per sample. Assay used: immunoSEQ multiplex PCR; TCRdb lists only in-frame clones, some missing. Of 50,000 or so clones in the sample, about 80% were seen once. In its sample, this clone was seen once. What it recognizes is unknown. Lysates of CMV-infected fibroblasts at approximately 10 ug/mL stimulated these cells. CD40L-negative CD69-negative CD45RO-high memory CD4+ T cells were sorted as populations depleted of antigen-responding cells. CD4+ T cell counts exceeded 400 cells/uL; CMV serology was positive. Trimming pared 0 bases from V and 0 bases from J, leaving 12 bases between. CDR3 size: 17 residues. Germline CDR1 reads SGHTA; CDR2 reads FQGNSA.

This clonotype originated in an adult man with HIV who was CMV-seropositive. This chain connects TRBV7-2 to TRBJ2-1, with D hard to call. Sample: CD4+ T cells sorted from PBMCs after roughly 20-hour stimulation, taken from a patient who received antiretroviral therapy. CDR3 nucleotides: TGTGCCAGCAGCTTAGCGTCTCTGAGCGCCTCCTACAATGAGCAGTTCTTC. Translation gives CASSLASLSASYNEQFF.